These T cell receptor beta chains were read from a single sample in a study of regulatory T cells in long-lasting Graves disease. MiXCR, applied by TCRdb to the multiplex PCR reads, yields one record per CDR3 protein. The data hold about 620,000 distinct CDR3 sequences, with roughly 15% observed a single time. The data also belong to a second study, concerning T cells in Graves' hyperthyroidism and ophthalmopathy.

The input for sequencing was peripheral blood mononuclear cells (PBMCs), taken at new diagnosis, from a patient treated with antithyroid drugs. All receptors come from a woman in her 30s with Graves disease. Each CDR3 is given with its conserved first and last residue.

TRBV7-2	CASSPTIEDGQPQHF
TRBV10-2	CASRGVRGSGNTIYF
TRBV27	CASSPGTAPASGGYTF
TRBV28	CASSLVVRNSPLHF
TRBV11-2	CASSLLSGQTYEQYF
TRBV3-1	CASSQFAMGNQPQHF
TRBV24-1	CATSDPGLAGVSYNEQFF
TRBV30	CAWSGASGLADTQYF
TRBV7-9	CASSHTGGYTF
TRBV7-2	CASSQGPTSGATYEQYF
TRBV5-1	CASRGGLVGGETQYF
TRBV9	CASSARLAGVDEQYF